A selection of T cell receptor beta chains follows, all from one sample in a study of early T cells in non-severe SARS-CoV-2 infection. TCRdb fed the 5' RACE reads into MiXCR, producing one record per CDR3 protein. The data hold about 98,000 distinct CDR3 sequences, with around 13% observed a single time. The specimen sequenced was whole blood. Receptors were obtained from an adult who was a healthcare worker with PCR-confirmed SARS-CoV-2 infection or an uninfected control (not recorded which). Each CDR3 is given with its conserved first and last residue. D genes are given only for firm matches. Rows may omit the clone size; those that give it use once, few, many or a size class.

V gene	D gene	J gene	clone size	CDR3 DNA	CDR3 protein
TRBV7-9	NA	TRBJ2-1	few	TGTGCCAGCAGCTTAGGGCGGGGTAGACATGAGCAGTTCTTC	CASSLGRGRHEQFF
TRBV4-1	TRBD2	TRBJ2-3	many	TGCGCCAGCAGCAAGGCTAGCGGGTCCCGATCTAGCACAGATACGCAGTATTTT	CASSKASGSRSSTDTQYF
TRBV9	NA	TRBJ2-1	many	TGTGCCAGCAGCGACGGGACTTTTAATGAGCAGTTCTTC	CASSDGTFNEQFF
TRBV4-1	NA	TRBJ2-6	few	TGCGCCAGCAGCCAATCGAGGGGGACTGGGGCCAACGTCCTGACTTTC	CASSQSRGTGANVLTF
TRBV6-6	NA	TRBJ2-6	many	TGTGCCAGCAGTCCTGTTCGGGGGCTCTCTGGGGCCAACGTCCTGACTTTC	CASSPVRGLSGANVLTF
TRBV24-1	NA	TRBJ2-1	NA	TGTGCCACCAGTGACCCGTCGTGGGGCAGAGATGAGCAGTTCTTC	CATSDPSWGRDEQFF
TRBV6-2/TRBV6-3	TRBD1	TRBJ2-1	many	TGTGCCAGCAAGTTCTGGGACAGAACTCACAATGAGCAGTTCTTC	CASKFWDRTHNEQFF
TRBV6-2/TRBV6-3	NA	TRBJ1-5	few	TGTGCCAGCAGCCCTCGACAGGCCCGCCAGCCCCAGCATTTT	CASSPRQARQPQHF
TRBV12-3/TRBV12-4	TRBD1	TRBJ1-2	NA	TGTGCCAGCAGAGCTTTGGGACAGGGTCATGATGGCTACACCTTC	CASRALGQGHDGYTF
TRBV5-6	NA	TRBJ2-1	many	TGTGCCAGCAGCGTCCCAAGCAATGAGCAGTTCTTC	CASSVPSNEQFF
TRBV4-3	TRBD2	TRBJ2-4	few	TGCGCCAGCAGCCTGGGACTAGCGGCTGAAAACATTCAGTACTTC	CASSLGLAAENIQYF
TRBV24-1	NA	TRBJ2-3	few	TGTGCCACCAGTGATTTACGCGGATCTGGCACAGATACGCAGTATTTT	CATSDLRGSGTDTQYF
TRBV6-5	NA	TRBJ1-5	many	TGTGCCAGCAGTTACTCGTTCGTCGGGGGGCATCAGCCCCAGCATTTT	CASSYSFVGGHQPQHF
TRBV29-1	NA	TRBJ2-1	NA	TGCAGCGTTGTTAGCCGGGACTTCGGGGCATTC	CSVVSRDFGAF
TRBV11-2	NA	TRBJ2-5	many	TGTGCCAGCAGCTTATATACGGGAGCAGAGACCCAGTACTTC	CASSLYTGAETQYF
TRBV10-3	TRBD2	TRBJ2-5	few	TGTGCCACCCGGACTAGCGGGAGTTCCCAGACCCAGTACTTC	CATRTSGSSQTQYF
TRBV4-3	TRBD2	TRBJ2-2	many	TGCGCCAGCAGCCAAGATGAAGCGGGGTCGAACACCGGGGAGCTGTTTTTT	CASSQDEAGSNTGELFF
TRBV11-2	TRBD1	TRBJ1-1	NA	TGTGCCAGCCTACTGTTCGAGGGGGCGACTGAAGCTTTCTTT	CASLLFEGATEAFF
TRBV28	NA	TRBJ2-7	once	TGTGCCAGCAGTTTAGGTGAGGGGGTTGTCGAGCAGTACTTC	CASSLGEGVVEQYF
TRBV12-3/TRBV12-4	NA	TRBJ2-5	NA	TGTGCCAGCAGGACCGCAGGGAGCAATACTTTCCAAGAGACCCAGTACTTC	CASRTAGSNTFQETQYF
TRBV5-1	TRBD2	TRBJ2-1	NA	TGCGCCAGCAGCCCAAATAGCGGGCTGGATGAGCAGTTCTTC	CASSPNSGLDEQFF